This record concerns one TCR beta chain sequence. What it binds is unknown. The CDR3 extends over 14 amino acids. The ends were cut back, 6 bases at V and 6 bases at J, with 14 bases in the middle. Per germline, CDR1 MNHEY and CDR2 SMNVEV (reference sequence). These data are taken from a study of cytomegalovirus exposure and HLA in healthy donors. Study-level findings and limits: Within an earlier analysis, most TCR beta V segments proved productive either about 87% or about 30% of the time. Reportedly, a later analysis found an Asian-associated ancestry cluster had fewer N-insertions than the approximately 700-donor mean. For most subjects, TCR beta sequences were reported to predict HLA-A and HLA-B alleles with accuracy.

PCR primers comprised 60 Vbeta and 13 Jbeta primers. The method was immunoSEQ multiplex PCR; TCRdb's version includes in-frame clones alone and lacks a portion of them. Of roughly 80,000 clones listed, 60% to 85% are singletons. J is TRBJ1-4 and V is TRBV27; D is possibly TRBD1 (5 bases). The receptor's source is a male donor in good health and CMV-seronegative. Sequencing was done on a sample of PBMCs. The CDR3 sequence is CASSFVRGDEKLFF. The CDR3 nucleotides read TGTGCCAGCAGCTTTGTCCGGGGGGATGAAAAACTGTTTTTT. The complete variable domain, with remaining parts taken from reference TRBV27 and TRBJ1-4, reads EAQVTQNPRYLITVTGKKLTVTCSQNMNHEYMSWYRQDPGLGLRQIYYSMNVEVTDKGDVPEGYKVSRKEKRNFPLILESPSPNQTSLYFCASSFVRGDEKLFFGSGTQLSVL.